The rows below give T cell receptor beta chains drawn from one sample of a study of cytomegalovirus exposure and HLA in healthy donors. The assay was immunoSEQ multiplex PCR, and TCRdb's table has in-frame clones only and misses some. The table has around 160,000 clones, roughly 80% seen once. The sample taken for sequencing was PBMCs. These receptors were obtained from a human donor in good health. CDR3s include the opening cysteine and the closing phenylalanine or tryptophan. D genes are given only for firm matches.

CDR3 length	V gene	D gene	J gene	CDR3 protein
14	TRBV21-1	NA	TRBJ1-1	CASSKEGKNTEAFF
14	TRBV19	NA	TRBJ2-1	CASSTPTVINEQFF
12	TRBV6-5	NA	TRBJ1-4	CASTSDWEKLFF
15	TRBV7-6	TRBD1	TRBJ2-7	CASSVDRGSSYEQYF
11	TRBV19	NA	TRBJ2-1	CASSQGPQQFF
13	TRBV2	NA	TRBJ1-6	CASRDLNNSPLHF
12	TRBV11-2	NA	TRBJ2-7	CASSLDLREQYF
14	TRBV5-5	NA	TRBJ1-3	CASSPTASGNTIYF
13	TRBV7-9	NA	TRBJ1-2	CANDIQLNYGYTF
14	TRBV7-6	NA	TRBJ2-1	CASSLGGAANEQFF
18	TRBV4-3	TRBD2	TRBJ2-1	CASSQVSLAAVSYNEQFF
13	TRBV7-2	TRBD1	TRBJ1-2	CASSSQGALGYTF
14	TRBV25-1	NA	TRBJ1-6	CASSEYGELPPLHF
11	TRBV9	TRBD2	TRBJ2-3	CASGRSDTQYF
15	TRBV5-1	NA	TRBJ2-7	CASSGGDSTTYEQYF
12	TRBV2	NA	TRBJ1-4	CATVTGPEKLFF
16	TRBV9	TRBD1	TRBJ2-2	CASSVIGQGITGELFF
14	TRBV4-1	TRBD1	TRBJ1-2	CASSLTGEDYGYTF
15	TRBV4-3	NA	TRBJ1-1	CASSQEAGMNTEAFF
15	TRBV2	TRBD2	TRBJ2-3	CATYLTSGGSDTQYF
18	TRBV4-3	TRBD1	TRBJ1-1	CASSQVLDRGRVGTEAFF
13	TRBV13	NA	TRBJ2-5	CASSPTYQETQYF
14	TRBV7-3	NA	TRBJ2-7	CASSLGGGSYEQYF
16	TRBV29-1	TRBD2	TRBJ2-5	CSVDHPNGDGGETQYF
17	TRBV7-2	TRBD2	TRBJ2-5	CASSLDLGRGGSETQYF
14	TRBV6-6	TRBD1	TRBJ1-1	CASTLQGANTEAFF
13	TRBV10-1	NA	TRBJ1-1	CASSEGRGTKAFF
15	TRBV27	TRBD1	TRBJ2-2	CASSLTGANTGELFF
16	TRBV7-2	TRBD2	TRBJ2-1	CASSLGGSGKNNEQFF
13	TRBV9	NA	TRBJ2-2	CASSVGEVAELFF
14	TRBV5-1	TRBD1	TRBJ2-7	CASSSRDSAYEQYF
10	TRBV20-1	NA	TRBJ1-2	CSASGYGYTF
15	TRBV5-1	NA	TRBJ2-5	CASSLTGHTQETQYF
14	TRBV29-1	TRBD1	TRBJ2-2	CSVPRDSYTGELFF
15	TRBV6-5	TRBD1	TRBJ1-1	CASSYAGTANTEAFF
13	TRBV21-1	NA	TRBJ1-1	CASSAHPNTEAFF
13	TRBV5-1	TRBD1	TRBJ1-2	CASSPGTGTGYTF
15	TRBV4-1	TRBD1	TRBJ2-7	CASSLRQGTIYEQYF
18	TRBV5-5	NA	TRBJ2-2	CASSLSGYIREVSGELFF
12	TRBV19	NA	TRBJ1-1	CASDWGGTEAFF
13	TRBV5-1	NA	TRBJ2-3	CASSLQSTDTQYF
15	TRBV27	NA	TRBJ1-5	CASSPGGGYNQPQHF
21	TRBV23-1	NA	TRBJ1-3	CASSQSSREQSALPSGNTIYF